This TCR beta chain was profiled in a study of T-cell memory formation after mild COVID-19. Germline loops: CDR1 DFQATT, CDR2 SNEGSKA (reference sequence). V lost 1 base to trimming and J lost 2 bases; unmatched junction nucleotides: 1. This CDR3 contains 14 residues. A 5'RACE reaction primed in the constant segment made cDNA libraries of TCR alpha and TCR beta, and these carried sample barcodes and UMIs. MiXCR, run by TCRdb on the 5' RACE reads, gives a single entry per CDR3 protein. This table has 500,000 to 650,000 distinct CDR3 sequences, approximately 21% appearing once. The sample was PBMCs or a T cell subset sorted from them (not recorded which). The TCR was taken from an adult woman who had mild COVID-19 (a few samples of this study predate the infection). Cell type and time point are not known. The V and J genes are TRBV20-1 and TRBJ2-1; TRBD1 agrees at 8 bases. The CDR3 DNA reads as TGCAGTGCTAGAGGGGGACAGGCCTACAATGAGCAGTTCTTC. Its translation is CSARGGQAYNEQFF.